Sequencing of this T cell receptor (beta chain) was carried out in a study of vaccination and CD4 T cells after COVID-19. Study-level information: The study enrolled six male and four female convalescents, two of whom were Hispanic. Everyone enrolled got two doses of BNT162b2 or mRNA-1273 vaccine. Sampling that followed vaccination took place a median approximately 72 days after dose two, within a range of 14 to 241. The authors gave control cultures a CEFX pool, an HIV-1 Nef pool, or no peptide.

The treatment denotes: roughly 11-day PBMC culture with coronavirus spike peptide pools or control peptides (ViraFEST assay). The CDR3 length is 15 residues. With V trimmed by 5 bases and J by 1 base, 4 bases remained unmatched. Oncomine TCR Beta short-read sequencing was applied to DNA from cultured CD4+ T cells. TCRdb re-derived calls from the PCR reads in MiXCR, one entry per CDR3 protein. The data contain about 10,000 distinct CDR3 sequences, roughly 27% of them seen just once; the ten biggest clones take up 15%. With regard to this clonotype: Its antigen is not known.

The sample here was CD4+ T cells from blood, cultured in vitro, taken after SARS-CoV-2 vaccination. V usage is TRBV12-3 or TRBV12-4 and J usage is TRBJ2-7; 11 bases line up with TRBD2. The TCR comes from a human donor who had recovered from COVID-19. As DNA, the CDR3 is TGTGCCAGCAGTAAAATAGCGGGAGGGTCCTACGAGCAGTACTTC. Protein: CASSKIAGGSYEQYF.